The sequence of this T cell receptor beta chain was determined in a study of regulatory T cells in long-lasting Graves disease. Study-wide context: Graves' patients, newly diagnosed, had taken antithyroid drugs under 3 months. Study-wide results and caveats: It was peripheral blood alone, not thyroid tissue, that was studied.

CDR1 and CDR2 from the germline V gene are SGHTA and FQGTGA. V trimming: 3 bases; J trimming: 6 bases; junction bases outside the gene matches: 5. This CDR3 is built from 14 residues. Time point described: newly diagnosed GD, antithyroid drugs for less than 3 months. RNA from PBMCs was the source of the TCR library. As collected, the peripheral blood samples measured about 9.2 milliliters each and went into EDTA tubes. Of note for this clonotype: Its antigen is unidentified.

TCR beta libraries were built with iRepertoire HTBI primers and Arm-PCR of CDR3 regions. TCRdb re-analysed the multiplex PCR reads in MiXCR, keeping a single row per CDR3 protein. The data contain around 500,000 distinct CDR3 sequences, about 15% of them seen just once; the ten biggest clones take up 20% to 25%. This sample also appeared in a second study, on T cells in Graves' hyperthyroidism and ophthalmopathy. This second study says: The HTBI primer set served for first-round RT-PCR of the TCR CDR3.

V gene TRBV7-3 combines with J gene TRBJ2-1, with TRBD1 matching 7 bases. This receptor was obtained from a woman between 40 and 65 years old with Graves disease. The sample here was peripheral blood mononuclear cells (PBMCs), taken at new diagnosis, from a patient treated with antithyroid drugs. The CDR3 protein is CASSFTAGGNEQFF. Written as DNA, the CDR3 is TGTGCCAGCAGCTTCACCGCAGGGGGCAATGAGCAGTTCTTC. Supplemented by reference TRBV7-3 and TRBJ2-1, the full variable domain reads GAGVSQTPSNKVTEKGKYVELRCDPISGHTALYWYRQSLGQGPEFLIYFQGTGAADDSGLPNDRFFAVRPEGSVSTLKIQRTERGDSAVYLCASSFTAGGNEQFFGPGTRLTVL.